The clone carrying this T cell receptor (beta chain) showed up just a few times. Across several immunoSEQ plates, the genomic DNA of each subset was split evenly. The repertoire was sequenced with immunoSEQ multiplex PCR; TCRdb's copy has only in-frame clones and lacks some. The table lists more than 400,000 clones, roughly 80% of them singletons, with approximately 12% in the top ten. The data were obtained in a study of shared clonotypes between healthy human individuals. All donors qualified as healthy HIV-negative adults and had experienced no recent acute infections or vaccinations. Tens of millions of PBMCs were counted before genomic DNA extraction. The germline CDR1 and CDR2 sequences are SGHDT and YYEEEE. The CDR3 sequence is 16 residues long. V lost 3 bases and J lost 0; bases outside the gene matches: 7.

The sequence was obtained from a middle-aged woman in good health. Some clones in this sample may be carry-over from other donors' samples. The rearrangement uses TRBV5-6 and TRBJ2-3; TRBD2 aligns across 7 bases. What was sequenced was PBMCs. As DNA, the CDR3 is TGTGCCAGCAGCTCTGCCGGGACTATCAGCACAGATACGCAGTATTTT. Its protein is CASSSAGTISTDTQYF.